These 21 T cell receptor beta chains share one sample of origin, sequenced in a study of T cells in Graves' hyperthyroidism and ophthalmopathy. Amplification of TCR beta CDR3 regions used RNA as the template. HTBI primers were used for first-round RT-PCR of the TCR CDR3. TCRdb reanalysed the multiplex PCR reads using MiXCR and keeps one entry per CDR3 protein. The table has about 760,000 distinct CDR3 sequences, around a third seen once. The specimen was blood. The origin of the receptors is a woman aged 40 to 50 with Graves' hyperthyroidism.

The genes are TRBV4-3 and TRBJ2-2, with D unclear. The CDR3 is 14 amino acids. V was clipped by 0 bases and J by 4 bases, with 6 bases between them. The germline V gene encodes CDR1 LGHNA and CDR2 YSLEER. CDR3 protein: CASSQDRSTGELFF. CDR3 nucleotides: TGCGCCAGCAGCCAAGACAGGAGCACCGGGGAGCTGTTTTTT.

This chain connects TRBV20-1 to TRBJ1-5, with TRBD1 matching 7 bases. In germline, CDR1 is DFQATT, CDR2 SNEGSKA (reference sequence). CDR3 length equals 17 residues. V lost 6 bases and J lost 7; bases outside the gene matches: 21. CDR3 DNA: TGCAGTGCCCCAGGAGAAAGGACGGGACAGTCCATACAGCCCCAGCATTTT. Protein: CSAPGERTGQSIQPQHF.

This chain connects TRBV7-8 to TRBJ1-1; D uncertain. The length of the CDR3 is 14 residues. Germline values: CDR1 SGHVS, CDR2 FQNEAQ. The V end was cut by 5 bases, the J end by 4 bases, with 14 bases between. The CDR3 is CASSLEVRTTEAFF. CDR3 DNA: TGTGCCAGCAGCCTGGAGGTGAGGACCACTGAAGCTTTCTTT.

This clonotype turned up a few times. The chain joins TRBV7-2 to TRBJ2-5, with 13 bases identical to TRBD2. This CDR3 spans 16 amino acids. With 4 bases clipped from V and 1 base from J, the junction kept 3 bases outside the gene matches. Per germline, CDR1 SGHTA and CDR2 FQGNSA. This chain's CDR3 is CASSWTSGRVQETQYF. The CDR3 DNA reads as TGTGCCAGCAGCTGGACTAGCGGGAGAGTCCAAGAGACCCAGTACTTC.

There are many counts of this clonotype. The V call is TRBV7-8, the J call TRBJ1-3; the D is unclear. CDR1 is SGHVS and CDR2 is FQNEAQ in the germline V gene. The CDR3 is made up of 16 amino acids. Deletions cut 4 bases from V and 0 bases from J, with 13 bases between. CDR3 bases: TGTGCCAGCAGCTCTCACCACCCTGGCTCTGGAAACACCATATATTTT. Translation gives CASSSHHPGSGNTIYF.

The chain combines TRBV19 with TRBJ1-5; 10 nucleotides line up with TRBD1. This CDR3 has 15 amino acids. Per the germline V gene, CDR1 is LNHDA and CDR2 is SQIVND (reference sequence). V was pared by 9 bases and J by 1 base, with 6 bases of the junction left unmatched. For the CDR3, the DNA is TGTGCCAGCAGATGGGGACAGGGGAGCAATCAGCCCCAGCATTTT. Protein: CASRWGQGSNQPQHF.

This chain uses TRBV15 with TRBJ2-7; 7 positions agree with TRBD1. J lost 3 bases, V lost 5 bases, and 13 bases had no gene match. CDR1 and CDR2 from the germline V gene are LNHNV and YYDKDF (reference sequence). The CDR3 totals 16 residues. CDR3 coding DNA: TGTGCCACCAGCCCCCAACTTGGGGACAGTTACTACGAGCAGTACTTC. This sequence encodes CATSPQLGDSYYEQYF.

This chain uses TRBV9 with TRBJ2-3, with 8 bases aligning to TRBD1. The junction had 9 bases not matched to a gene; V was cut back by 1 base and J by 5 bases. The CDR3 loop spans 16 amino acids. Looked up from germline, CDR1 is SGDLS and CDR2 is YYNGEE. CDR3 protein: CASSVSLGTGGDTQYF. The CDR3 bases are TGTGCCAGCAGCGTATCTTTAGGCACAGGGGGAGATACGCAGTATTTT. Full variable domain (rest looked up from reference TRBV9 and TRBJ2-3): DSGVTQTPKHLITATGQRVTLRCSPRSGDLSVYWYQQSLDQGLQFLIQYYNGEERAKGNILERFSAQQFPDLHSELNLSSLELGDSALYFCASSVSLGTGGDTQYFGPGTRLTVL.

The chain is built from TRBV7-9 and TRBJ2-5; perhaps TRBD2 as D (5 bases). Trimming stripped 5 bases from V and 4 bases from J, with 20 bases between. The germline V gene has CDR1 SEHNR and CDR2 FQNEAQ (reference sequence). The CDR3 sequence is 16 residues long. This chain's CDR3 is CASSNGGGRTPETQYF. DNA of the CDR3: TGTGCCAGCAGCAACGGCGGCGGGCGCACTCCAGAGACCCAGTACTTC.

There are many counts of this clonotype. The germline gene is not matched at one end of the junction; a read error may be the cause. The J gene is TRBJ2-7, the V gene TRBV10-3; TRBD1 matches 8 bases. The length of the CDR3 is 15 residues. From germline, CDR1 is ENHRY and CDR2 SYGVKD. CDR3 sequence (DNA): TGTGCCATCAGTGAGAAAGTGGACAGGGACGGGGAGCTGTACTTC. It codes for CAISEKVDRDGELYF.

This clonotype was seen a handful of times. V gene TRBV6-5 combines with J gene TRBJ1-2; 7 bases agree with TRBD1. The CDR3 is 13 amino acids. Germline CDR1 reads MNHEY; CDR2 reads SVGAGI. The ends lost 6 bases at V and 8 bases at J; junction bases unmatched: 9. The CDR3 sequence is CASSLTGPGGYTF. The CDR3, as DNA: TGTGCCAGCAGCCTGACAGGGCCAGGGGGCTACACCTTC.

This clonotype was seen more than once but under ten times. The rearrangement uses TRBV7-2 and TRBJ2-7; the D call may be TRBD1 or TRBD2 (5 bases each). V dropped 1 base and J dropped 0 bases, with 10 bases sitting between them. The germline V gene encodes CDR1 SGHTA and CDR2 FQGNSA. The CDR3 length is 15 residues. CDR3 loop: CASSLGWDGSYEQYF. As DNA, the CDR3 is TGTGCCAGCAGCTTAGGTTGGGACGGCTCCTACGAGCAGTACTTC.

The CDR3 is CASSQEWVAGGEETQYF. CDR3 nucleotides: TGCGCCAGCAGCCAAGAATGGGTAGCGGGGGGTGAAGAGACCCAGTACTTC. The genes are TRBV5-1 and TRBJ2-5; 10 bases fit TRBD2. The V segment lost 4 bases and the J segment 3 bases; nucleotides outside the gene matches: 12. This CDR3 region has 17 residues. Germline CDR1 is SGHRS and CDR2 is YFSETQ.

This clonotype appeared many times. One end of the junction varies from germline; a read error may be responsible. This chain joins TRBV24-1 and TRBJ1-1; D is undetermined. Per the germline V gene, CDR1 is KGHDR and CDR2 is SFDVKD. The CDR3 is 14 residues long. CDR3 sequence: CATSEAGMKTEAFF. In DNA, the CDR3 is TGTGCCACCAGTGAGGCCGGGATGAAAACTGAAGCTTTCTTT.

The chain links TRBV6-5 to TRBJ2-5; 10 nucleotides line up with TRBD2. V lost 6 bases and J lost 9; bases outside the gene matches: 4. Germline lookup yields CDR1 MNHEY and CDR2 SVGAGI. The CDR3 spans 12 residues. The CDR3 reads CASRSGGDPQYF. CDR3 nucleotides: TGTGCCAGCAGAAGCGGGGGGGATCCCCAGTACTTC.

This clonotype has more than one count but fewer than ten. The rearrangement links TRBV7-9 to TRBJ1-1; tentative D call: TRBD1 (6 bases). In germline, CDR1 is SEHNR, CDR2 FQNEAQ (reference sequence). Trimming stripped 5 bases from V and 1 base from J, with 17 bases between. The CDR3 runs to 16 residues. The CDR3 DNA sequence: TGTGCCAGCAGCCAAGATGAGGGGGGACGGAACACTGAAGCTTTCTTT. Protein sequence: CASSQDEGGRNTEAFF.

This chain uses TRBV20-1 with TRBJ2-4; D is possibly TRBD1 or TRBD2 (5 bases each). This CDR3 region has 14 residues. From germline, CDR1 is DFQATT and CDR2 SNEGSKA (reference sequence). V lost 5 bases, J lost 0 bases, and 11 bases lay in between. The CDR3 sequence: CSAYTGLAKNIQYF. The CDR3 DNA is TGCAGTGCTTATACGGGGCTAGCCAAAAACATTCAGTACTTC.

About this clonotype itself: One base away lies a much larger clone, so this may be a sequencing read error. V is TRBV7-3 and J is TRBJ2-5; tentative D call: TRBD1 (6 bases). Germline values: CDR1 SGHTA, CDR2 FQGTGA. The CDR3 has 13 residues. Between the trimmed V and J ends, which lost 5 bases and 10 bases, there was a span of 17 bases. The CDR3 here is CASSKNRVGIQYF. CDR3 in DNA: TGTGCCAGCAGCAAAAACAGGGTGGGGATCCAGTACTTC.

This clonotype was seen only once. Sequence at one end of the junction differs from germline and may be a read error. The chain is built from TRBV11-2 and TRBJ2-7, with D perhaps matching TRBD1 (5 bases). The CDR3 contains 15 residues. Germline-derived CDR1 and CDR2 are SGHAT and FQNNGV. The CDR3 spells CASSLDRLNPYEQYF. CDR3 sequence (DNA): TGTGCCAGCAGCCTAGACAGATTGAACCCCTACGAGCAGTACTTC.

The V and J genes are TRBV7-9 and TRBJ2-3; 10 positions match TRBD2. Unmatched junction bases numbered 11, after V lost 5 bases and J lost 0 bases. The CDR3 is 18 amino acids. Germline assignment: CDR1 SEHNR and CDR2 FQNEAQ (reference sequence). The CDR3 nucleotides read TGTGCCAGCAGCCTGATAGCGGGGGGAAGATCTAGCACAGATACGCAGTATTTT. It codes for CASSLIAGGRSSTDTQYF.

With regard to this clonotype: A much larger clone differs from this one at a single base, so this may be a read error. This sequence joins TRBV19 and TRBJ2-6, with D possibly matching TRBD1 (5 bases). Germline CDR1 reads LNHDA; CDR2 reads SQIVND (reference sequence). The CDR3 is made up of 15 amino acids. The CDR3 loop reads CATSQQDSGANALTF. DNA for the CDR3: TGTGCCACTTCACAACAAGACTCTGGGGCCAACGCCCTGACTTTC.